The entry below gives a single T cell receptor (beta chain) sequence along with its context. There is no known antigen for this receptor. This entry is derived from a study of T cells expressing NK-cell markers (dated by TCRdb to 2019 to 2021). The study in broad terms: Three sorted T-cell subsets (CD3+CD56+NKG2C+, CD3+CD56+NKG2C- and CD3+CD56-NKG2C+) from under 10 donors had their TCR beta-chain repertoires profiled. Among the eight sequenced donors, seven were HCMV-seropositive and one was HCMV-seronegative. Randomly selected healthy volunteers, three men and five women, were used as the eight sequenced donors. The libraries were sequenced on Illumina HiSeq 2000/2500, MiSeq or NextSeq, producing 2 x 150 bp reads. Overall study outcomes, separate from this receptor: Whether the expanded NKG2C-expressing T cell clones were specific for HCMV antigens remained unclear. In a handful of donors, the dominant CD3+CD56+NKG2C+ clonotypes ranked among the top 10 CD8+ clonotypes, making up roughly 1.0-8% of CD8+ T cells. Those dominant clonotypes were again the most abundant among CD3+CD56-NKG2C+ cells in a handful of donors, at about 25-60.1%.

Data came from an Illumina HiSeq 2000. The TCR beta cDNA libraries were made using 5'RACE template switching, a step that added both a universal primer site and unique molecular identifiers. cDNA synthesis was primed from the TCR beta constant segment, followed by two successive PCR amplification steps. The study's processing was this. MIGEC handled demultiplexing of the reads and grouping by UMI, while MiTCR was used to assemble and quantify clonotypes. To exclude erroneous sequences, any TCR cDNA sequence not supported by at least two reads was discarded. The tcR package was used for downstream repertoire analysis, and clonotypes were matched between fractions using CDR3 nucleotide sequence together with V segment. VDJmatch was used to annotate antigen specificity against VDJdb, with one amino acid substitution in CDR3 permitted. The reads, reprocessed by TCRdb, yield one row per CDR3 protein sequence and no DNA. The V and J calls were determined by TCRdb, not by the authors. Per the sample table, the count is around 180,000 distinct CDR3 sequences. Of the sample, around 21% is held by the ten largest clones.

Taken from cysteine to phenylalanine, the CDR3 has 15 residues. Only the protein sequence is given. Reading the germline V gene gives CDR1 MGHDK and CDR2 SYGVNS. HCMV-specific IgG was detected in serum with a commercial ELISA kit to determine HCMV serostatus. Peripheral blood mononuclear cells were isolated from blood by Ficoll density gradient centrifugation. The chain joins TRBV25-1 to TRBJ2-2; the TCRdb D gene call, TRBD2, has no DNA to confirm it. The sample consisted of blood T cells: a sorted CD56 or NKG2C T cell subset, CD4+ or CD8+ T cells, or bulk PBMC T cells (not recorded which). The sequence was collected from a man aged 18-75 years in good health. This receptor has the CDR3 CASTNAGTNTGELFF.